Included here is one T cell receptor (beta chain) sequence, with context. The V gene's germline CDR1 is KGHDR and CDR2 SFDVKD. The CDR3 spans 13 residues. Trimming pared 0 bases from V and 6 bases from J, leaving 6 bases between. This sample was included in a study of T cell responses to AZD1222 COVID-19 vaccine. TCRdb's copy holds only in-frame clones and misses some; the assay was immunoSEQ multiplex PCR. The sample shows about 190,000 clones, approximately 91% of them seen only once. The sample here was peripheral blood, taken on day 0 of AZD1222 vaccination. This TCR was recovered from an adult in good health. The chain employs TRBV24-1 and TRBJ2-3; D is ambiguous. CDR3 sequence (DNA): TGTGCCACCAGTGATTTGCTCGGGGATACGCAGTATTTT. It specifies CATSDLLGDTQYF.